This record covers a single T cell receptor beta chain. This sample was included in a study of T cells in Graves' hyperthyroidism and ophthalmopathy. RNA transcripts gave rise to amplified TCR beta CDR3 regions. The HTBI primer set was used in a first-round RT-PCR of the TCR CDR3. TCRdb passed the multiplex PCR reads through MiXCR, listing each CDR3 protein once. The table lists 650,000 to 750,000 distinct CDR3 sequences, 14% of them singletons. This CDR3 has 14 residues. Germline loops: CDR1 KGHDR, CDR2 SFDVKD. V was pared by 8 bases and J by 5 bases, with 15 bases between. The J gene is TRBJ2-1, the V gene TRBV24-1; tentatively, D is TRBD1 (5 bases). The specimen sequenced was blood. This clonotype was sampled from a woman aged 18 to 35 with Graves' hyperthyroidism. CDR3 coding DNA: TGTGCCACCAAGGGATGGGGCGGTAACAATGAGCAGTTCTTC. As protein: CATKGWGGNNEQFF.